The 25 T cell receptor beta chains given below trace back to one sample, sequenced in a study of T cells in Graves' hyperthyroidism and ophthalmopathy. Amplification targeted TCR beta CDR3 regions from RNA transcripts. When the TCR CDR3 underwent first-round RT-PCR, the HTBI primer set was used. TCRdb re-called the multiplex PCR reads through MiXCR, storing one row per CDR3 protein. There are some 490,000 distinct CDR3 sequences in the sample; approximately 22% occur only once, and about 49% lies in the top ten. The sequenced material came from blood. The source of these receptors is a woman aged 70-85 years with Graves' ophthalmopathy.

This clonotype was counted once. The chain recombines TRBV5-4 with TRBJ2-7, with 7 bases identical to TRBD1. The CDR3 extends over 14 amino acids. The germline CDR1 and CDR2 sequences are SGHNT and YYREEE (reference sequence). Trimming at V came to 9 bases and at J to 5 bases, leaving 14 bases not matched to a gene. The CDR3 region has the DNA TGTGCCACCACACCCTCAGGGGGATTGGACGAGCAGTACTTC. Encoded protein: CATTPSGGLDEQYF.

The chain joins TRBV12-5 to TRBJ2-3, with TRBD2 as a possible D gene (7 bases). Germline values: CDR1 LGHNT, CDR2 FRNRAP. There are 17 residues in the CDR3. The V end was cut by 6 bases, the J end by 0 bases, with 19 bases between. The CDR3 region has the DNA TGTGCTAGTGGGGGGGCTAGGGCGGGGGTGAGCACAGATACGCAGTATTTT. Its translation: CASGGARAGVSTDTQYF. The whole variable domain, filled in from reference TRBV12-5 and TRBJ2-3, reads DARVTQTPRHKVTEMGQEVTMRCQPILGHNTVFWYRQTMMQGLELLAYFRNRAPLDDSGMPKDRFSAEMPDATLATLKIQPSEPRDSAVYFCASGGARAGVSTDTQYFGPGTRLTVL.

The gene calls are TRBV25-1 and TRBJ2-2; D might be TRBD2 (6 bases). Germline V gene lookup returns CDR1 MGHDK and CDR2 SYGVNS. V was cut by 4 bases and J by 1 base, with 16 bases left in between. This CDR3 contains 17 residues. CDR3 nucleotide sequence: TGTGCCAGCAGTGTCCACGGGGGTACAGGGAACACCGGGGAGCTGTTTTTT. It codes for CASSVHGGTGNTGELFF.

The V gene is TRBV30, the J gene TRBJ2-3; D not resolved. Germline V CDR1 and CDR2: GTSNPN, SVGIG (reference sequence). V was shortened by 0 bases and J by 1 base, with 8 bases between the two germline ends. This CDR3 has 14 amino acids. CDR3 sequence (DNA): TGTGCCTGGAGTGTCGGGCAGGGCACAGATACGCAGTATTTT. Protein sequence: CAWSVGQGTDTQYF.

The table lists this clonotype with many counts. The CDR3 protein is CASSLGFKGNEQFF. In DNA form, the CDR3 reads TGTGCCAGCAGCTTGGGCTTTAAGGGCAATGAGCAGTTCTTC. The chain is built from TRBV7-2 and TRBJ2-1; D ambiguous. Germline values: CDR1 SGHTA, CDR2 FQGNSA. The CDR3 sequence is 14 residues long. Trimming took off 3 bases at V and 6 bases at J, with 12 bases between the two ends.

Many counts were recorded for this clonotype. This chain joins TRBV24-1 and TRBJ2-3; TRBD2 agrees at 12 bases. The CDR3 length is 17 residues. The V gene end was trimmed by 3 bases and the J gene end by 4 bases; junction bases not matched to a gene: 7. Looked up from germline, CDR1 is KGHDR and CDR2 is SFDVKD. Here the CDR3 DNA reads TGTGCCACCAGTGATCCTCGACTAGCGGGGGCCCCAGATACGCAGTATTTT. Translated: CATSDPRLAGAPDTQYF.

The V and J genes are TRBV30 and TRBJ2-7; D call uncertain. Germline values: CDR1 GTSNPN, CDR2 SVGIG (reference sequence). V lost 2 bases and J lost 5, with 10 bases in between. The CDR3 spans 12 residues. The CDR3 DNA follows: TGTGCCTGGAGTCCTCTAGGGCACGAGCAGTACTTC. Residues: CAWSPLGHEQYF.

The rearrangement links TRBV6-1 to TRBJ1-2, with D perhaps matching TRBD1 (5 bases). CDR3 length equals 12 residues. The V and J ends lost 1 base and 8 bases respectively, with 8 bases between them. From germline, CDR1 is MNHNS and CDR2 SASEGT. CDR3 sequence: CASSEGGIGYTF. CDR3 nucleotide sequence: TGTGCCAGCAGTGAAGGGGGCATAGGCTACACCTTC.

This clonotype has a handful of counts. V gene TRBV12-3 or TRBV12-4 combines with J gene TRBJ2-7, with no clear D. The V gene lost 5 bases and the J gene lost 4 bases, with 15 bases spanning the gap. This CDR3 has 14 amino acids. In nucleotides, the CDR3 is TGTGCCAGCAGTCCGACGACGGACCAGTACGAGCAGTACTTC. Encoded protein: CASSPTTDQYEQYF.

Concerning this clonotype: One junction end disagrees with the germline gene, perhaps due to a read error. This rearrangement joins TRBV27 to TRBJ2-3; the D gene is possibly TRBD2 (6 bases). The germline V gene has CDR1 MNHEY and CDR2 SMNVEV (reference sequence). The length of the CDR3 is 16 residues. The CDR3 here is CASSRTYGTSTDTQYF. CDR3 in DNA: TGCGCCAGCAGCCGGACTTATGGGACTAGCACAGATACGCAGTATTTT.

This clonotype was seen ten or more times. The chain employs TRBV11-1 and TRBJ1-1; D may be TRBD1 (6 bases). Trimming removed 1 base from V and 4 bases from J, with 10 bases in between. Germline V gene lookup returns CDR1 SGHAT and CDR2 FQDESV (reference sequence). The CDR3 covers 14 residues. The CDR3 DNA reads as TGTGCCAGCAGCTTAGGGGGGCACGGCACTGAAGCTTTCTTT. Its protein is CASSLGGHGTEAFF.

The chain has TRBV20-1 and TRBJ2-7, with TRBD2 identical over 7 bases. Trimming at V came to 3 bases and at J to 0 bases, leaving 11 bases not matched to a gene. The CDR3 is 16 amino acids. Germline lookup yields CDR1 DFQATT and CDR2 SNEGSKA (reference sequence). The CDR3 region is CSARTWDYHSSYEQYF. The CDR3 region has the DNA TGCAGTGCTAGGACCTGGGACTATCATAGCTCCTACGAGCAGTACTTC.

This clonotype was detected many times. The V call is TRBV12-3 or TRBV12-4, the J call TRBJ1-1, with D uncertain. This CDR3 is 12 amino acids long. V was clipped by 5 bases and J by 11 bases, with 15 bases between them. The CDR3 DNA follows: TGTGCCAGCAGTATCTCCGGGGTCGGGGCTTTCTTT. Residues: CASSISGVGAFF.

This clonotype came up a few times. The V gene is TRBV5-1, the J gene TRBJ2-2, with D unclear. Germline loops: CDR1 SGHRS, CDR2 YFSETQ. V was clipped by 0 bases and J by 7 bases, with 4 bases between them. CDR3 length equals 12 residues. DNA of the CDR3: TGCGCCAGCAGCTTGGAACACGGGGAGCTGTTTTTT. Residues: CASSLEHGELFF.

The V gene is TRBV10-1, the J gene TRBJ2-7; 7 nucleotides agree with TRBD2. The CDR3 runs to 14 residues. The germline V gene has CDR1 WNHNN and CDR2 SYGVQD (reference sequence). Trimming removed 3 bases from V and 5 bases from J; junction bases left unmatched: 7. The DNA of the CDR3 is TGCGCCAGCAGTGACTACGGGAGGAGCCACGAGCAGTACTTC. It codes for CASSDYGRSHEQYF.

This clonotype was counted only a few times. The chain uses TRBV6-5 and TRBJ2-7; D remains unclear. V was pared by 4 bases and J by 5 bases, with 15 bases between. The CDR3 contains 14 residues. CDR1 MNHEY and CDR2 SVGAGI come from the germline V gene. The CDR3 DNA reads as TGTGCCAGCAGTTCCCAAGCAGGTTACAACGAGCAGTACTTC. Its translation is CASSSQAGYNEQYF.

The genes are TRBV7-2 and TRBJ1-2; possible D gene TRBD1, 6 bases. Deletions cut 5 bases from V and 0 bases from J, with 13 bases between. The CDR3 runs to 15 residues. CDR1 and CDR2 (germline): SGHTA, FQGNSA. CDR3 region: CASSQGGLTNYGYTF. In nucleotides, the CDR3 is TGTGCCAGCAGCCAAGGGGGGCTTACTAACTATGGCTACACCTTC.

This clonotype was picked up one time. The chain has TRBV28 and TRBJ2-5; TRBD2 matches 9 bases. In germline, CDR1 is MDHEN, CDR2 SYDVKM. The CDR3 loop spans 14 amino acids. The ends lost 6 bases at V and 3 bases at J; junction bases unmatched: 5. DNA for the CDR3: TGTGCCAGCAGACCTAGCGGGAATAAAGAGACCCAGTACTTC. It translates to CASRPSGNKETQYF.

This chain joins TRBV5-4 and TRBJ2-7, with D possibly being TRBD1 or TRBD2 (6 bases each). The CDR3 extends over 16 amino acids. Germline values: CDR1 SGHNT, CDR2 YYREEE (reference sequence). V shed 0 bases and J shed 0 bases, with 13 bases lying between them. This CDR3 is CASSLAGGGSSYEQYF. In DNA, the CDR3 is TGTGCCAGCAGCTTGGCCGGAGGGGGTAGCTCCTACGAGCAGTACTTC.

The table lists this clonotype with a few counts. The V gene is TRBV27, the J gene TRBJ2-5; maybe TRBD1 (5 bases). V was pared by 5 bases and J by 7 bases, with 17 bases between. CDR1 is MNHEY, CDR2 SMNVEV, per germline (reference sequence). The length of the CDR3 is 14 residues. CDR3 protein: CASSISGNSATQYF. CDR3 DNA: TGTGCCAGCAGTATCTCAGGGAATTCCGCGACCCAGTACTTC.

The CDR3, as DNA: TGCGCCAGCAGCCAAGATTATCCTAGCGGGAGCTACGAGCAGTACTTC. It is translated as CASSQDYPSGSYEQYF. The V gene is TRBV4-1, the J gene TRBJ2-7, with 10 bases identical to TRBD2. V dropped 0 bases and J dropped 3; count of bases not matched to a gene: 5. The CDR3 runs 16 residues. The germline gives CDR1 MGHRA, CDR2 YSYEKL.

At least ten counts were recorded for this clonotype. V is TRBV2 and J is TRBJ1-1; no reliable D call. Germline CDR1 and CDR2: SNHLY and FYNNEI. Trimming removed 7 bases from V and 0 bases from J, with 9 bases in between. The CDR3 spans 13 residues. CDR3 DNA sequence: TGTGCCAGCACGGAGTTCATGAACACTGAAGCTTTCTTT. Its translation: CASTEFMNTEAFF.

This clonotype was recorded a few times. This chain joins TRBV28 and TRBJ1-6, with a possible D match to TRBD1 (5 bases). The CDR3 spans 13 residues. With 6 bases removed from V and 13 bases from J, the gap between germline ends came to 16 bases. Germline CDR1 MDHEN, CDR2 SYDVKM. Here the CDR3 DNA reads TGTGCCAGCAGCCCCGGGGGAGTAGGGCCCCTCCACTTT. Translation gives CASSPGGVGPLHF.

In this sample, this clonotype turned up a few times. The CDR3 region is CASSPEWKNEQFF. The CDR3 nucleotides read TGTGCCAGCAGCCCGGAGTGGAAAAATGAGCAGTTCTTC. The V gene is TRBV7-3, the J gene TRBJ2-1, with D hard to call. Germline CDR1 reads SGHTA; CDR2 reads FQGTGA. CDR3 length: 13 amino acids. The V end was cut by 5 bases, the J end by 7 bases, with 12 bases between. Supplemented by reference TRBV7-3 and TRBJ2-1, the full variable domain reads GAGVSQTPSNKVTEKGKYVELRCDPISGHTALYWYRQSLGQGPEFLIYFQGTGAADDSGLPNDRFFAVRPEGSVSTLKIQRTERGDSAVYLCASSPEWKNEQFFGPGTRLTVL.

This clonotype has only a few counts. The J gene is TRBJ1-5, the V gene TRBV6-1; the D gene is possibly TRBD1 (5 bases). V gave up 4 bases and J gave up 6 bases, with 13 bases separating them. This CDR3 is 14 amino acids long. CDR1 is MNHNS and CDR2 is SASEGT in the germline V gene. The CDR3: CASSATVKGQPQHF. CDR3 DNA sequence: TGTGCCAGCAGTGCGACAGTAAAGGGTCAGCCCCAGCATTTT.